This TCR beta chain was documented in a study of shared clonotypes between healthy human individuals. Repertoires were generated with immunoSEQ multiplex PCR, while TCRdb's copy carries only in-frame clones and drops some. The sample carries about 1.5 million clones, nearly 99% recorded once. Germline V CDR1 and CDR2: SGHRS, YFSETQ. V gave up 4 bases and J gave up 1 base, with 8 bases separating them. The CDR3 covers 13 residues. Sample: naive CD4+ T cells sorted from blood. Noted subset: CD45RA+ positively selected. The chain links TRBV5-1 to TRBJ1-1; D uncertain. This TCR came from a man aged 25-40 years in good health. CDR3 nucleotides: TGCGCCAGCAGCGATAGTAAGAACACTGAAGCTTTCTTT. Translated: CASSDSKNTEAFF.